These 15 T cell receptor beta chains were sequenced from one sample in a study of blood T cell repertoires in COVID-19. Only in-frame clones appear in the TCRdb table, and some are missing; sequencing was by immunoSEQ multiplex PCR. Here the sample spans approximately 230,000 clones, around 88% being singletons. The sequencing sample was made of peripheral blood. The receptors originated from a woman in her 30s with COVID-19, enrolled during active disease.

This chain links TRBV11-2 with TRBJ2-1; 12 positions match TRBD1. Germline assignment: CDR1 SGHAT and CDR2 FQNNGV. CDR3 length equals 14 residues. J gave up 9 bases and V 6 bases, and 6 bases lay outside the gene matches. CDR3 coding DNA: TGTGCCAGCAGTCCCGGGACAGGGGGCACTGAGCAGTTCTTC. Its translation is CASSPGTGGTEQFF.

A remark on this clone: Other DNA sequences in this specimen translate into the identical CDR3. This chain connects TRBV12-3 or TRBV12-4 to TRBJ1-2; D is ambiguous. Trimming took 6 bases from V and 4 from J, leaving 12 bases between them. This CDR3 region has 13 residues. For the CDR3, the DNA is TGTGCCAGCAGCCCGGTCCATAGCTATGGCTACACCTTC. It yields the protein CASSPVHSYGYTF.

The chain recombines TRBV7-9 with TRBJ1-5; no clear D gene. CDR3 length equals 14 residues. V lost 1 base, J lost 3 bases, and 7 bases lay in between. Germline V gene data show CDR1 as SEHNR and CDR2 as FQNEAQ (reference sequence). CDR3 region: CASSLVDTNQPQHF. Here the CDR3 DNA reads TGTGCCAGCAGCTTAGTCGACACCAATCAGCCCCAGCATTTT. Complete variable domain (other parts from reference TRBV7-9 and TRBJ1-5): DTGVSQNPRHKITKRGQNVTFRCDPISEHNRLYWYRQTLGQGPEFLTYFQNEAQLEKSRLLSDRFSAERPKGSFSTLEIQRTEQGDSAMYLCASSLVDTNQPQHFGDGTRLSIL.

V gene TRBV2 combines with J gene TRBJ1-2; D gene uncertain. The CDR3 contains 11 residues. The germline V and J ends were trimmed by 4 bases and 8 bases, with 8 bases remaining between them. CDR1 is SNHLY, CDR2 FYNNEI, per germline. Here the CDR3 DNA reads TGTGCCAGCAGTGTAACGGGAGGCTACACCTTC. Translated, it gives CASSVTGGYTF.

V gene TRBV5-1 combines with J gene TRBJ2-1; 11 nucleotides match TRBD2. The V gene's germline CDR1 is SGHRS and CDR2 YFSETQ. The length of the CDR3 is 16 residues. J gave up 4 bases and V 4 bases, and 7 bases lay outside the gene matches. Here the CDR3 reads CASSSSGRGYYNEQFF. Written as DNA, the CDR3 is TGCGCCAGCAGCAGTAGCGGGAGGGGCTATTACAATGAGCAGTTCTTC. The whole variable domain, filled in from reference TRBV5-1 and TRBJ2-1, reads KAGVTQTPRYLIKTRGQQVTLSCSPISGHRSVSWYQQTPGQGLQFLFEYFSETQRNKGNFPGRFSGRQFSNSRSEMNVSTLELGDSALYLCASSSSGRGYYNEQFFGPGTRLTVL.

The rearrangement uses TRBV7-8 and TRBJ1-2; 10 bases fit TRBD1. This CDR3 region has 13 residues. The V gene's germline CDR1 is SGHVS and CDR2 FQNEAQ. The V and J ends lost 4 bases and 7 bases, in that order; junction bases with no gene match: 3. The CDR3 DNA reads as TGTGCCAGCAGCTCGACAGGGGGCGGTGGCTACACCTTC. Amino acids: CASSSTGGGGYTF.

The chain has TRBV6-6 and TRBJ1-2; D remains ambiguous. The CDR3 loop spans 13 amino acids. In germline, CDR1 is MNHNY, CDR2 SVGAGI (reference sequence). V was trimmed by 5 bases and J by 5 bases, leaving 12 bases between them. The CDR3 is CASSSAGRYGYTF. CDR3 in DNA: TGTGCCAGCAGTAGCGCCGGGAGATATGGCTACACCTTC.

This chain connects TRBV4-1 to TRBJ1-2, with 8 bases identical to TRBD1. CDR1 MGHRA and CDR2 YSYEKL come from the germline V gene. The CDR3 consists of 18 residues. Trimming took 1 base from V and 2 from J; bases not matched to a gene: 12. The CDR3 DNA follows: TGCGCCAGCAGCCAAGTGCCATCTGCACAGGGGGTAAACTATGGCTACACCTTC. This codes for CASSQVPSAQGVNYGYTF.

The chain carries TRBV6-5 and TRBJ1-2; tentative D call: TRBD1 (5 bases). CDR3 length: 11 amino acids. Germline CDR1 MNHEY, CDR2 SVGAGI. V lost 10 bases to trimming and J lost 7 bases, with 13 bases between them. The DNA for the CDR3 is TGTGCCACCCAGGGAGGTTCTGGCTACACCTTC. The encoded protein is CATQGGSGYTF.

The chain carries TRBV12-3 or TRBV12-4 and TRBJ2-1; 9 bases align to TRBD1. V shed 6 bases, J shed 15 bases, and the junction held 9 bases outside the gene matches. The CDR3 spans 12 residues. This CDR3 is CASSQGTGTWFF. The CDR3 coding sequence is TGTGCCAGCAGCCAGGGGACAGGGACTTGGTTCTTC.

The genes are TRBV3-1 (or the pseudogene TRBV3-2) and TRBJ1-1; TRBD1 matches 9 bases. Losses at the gene ends were 4 bases for V and 1 base for J; bases not matched to a gene: 4. Per the germline V gene, CDR1 is LGHDT and CDR2 is YNNKEL (reference sequence). The CDR3 contains 15 residues. The CDR3 protein is CASSPRDRANTEAFF. The DNA of the CDR3 is TGTGCCAGCAGCCCCCGGGACAGGGCGAACACTGAAGCTTTCTTT.

The V and J genes are TRBV2 and TRBJ2-1; 13 bases agree with TRBD2. The CDR3 sequence is 18 residues long. Germline trimming cut 4 bases from V and 6 bases from J; bases unmatched to any gene: 12. The germline V gene encodes CDR1 SNHLY and CDR2 FYNNEI. DNA of the CDR3: TGTGCCAGCAGTGGAACTAGCGGGGGGGGCTGGACCCTCAATGAGCAGTTCTTC. Its translation is CASSGTSGGGWTLNEQFF.

The rearrangement joins TRBV6-5 to TRBJ2-1; 7 positions match TRBD1. V lost 5 bases, J lost 6 bases, and 7 bases stayed unmatched. The CDR3 runs 14 residues. Per the germline V gene, CDR1 is MNHEY and CDR2 is SVGAGI. The CDR3, as DNA: TGTGCCAGCAGTCGCGGACAGGCGGTCAATGAGCAGTTCTTC. Translation: CASSRGQAVNEQFF.

This chain uses TRBV4-3 with TRBJ1-2; 11 bases agree with TRBD1. The CDR3 sequence is 14 residues long. Germline CDR1 is LGHNA and CDR2 is YSLEER. Germline trimming cut 5 bases from V and 4 bases from J; bases unmatched to any gene: 3. The CDR3 nucleotides read TGCGCCAGCAGCAGGGACAGGGGGATCTATGGCTACACCTTC. This codes for CASSRDRGIYGYTF.

The chain recombines TRBV4-2 with TRBJ2-5; D gene ambiguous. Per the germline V gene, CDR1 is LGHNA and CDR2 is YNFKEQ. V lost 1 base to trimming and J lost 6 bases, with 15 bases between them. This CDR3 contains 15 residues. CDR3 amino acids: CASSQGESPGQTQYF. In DNA form, the CDR3 reads TGTGCCAGCAGCCAAGGTGAAAGTCCTGGGCAGACCCAGTACTTC.